The clone carrying this T cell receptor beta chain was found once. The antigen is undetermined. Trimming removed 8 bases from V and 5 bases from J, with 7 bases in between. The CDR3 contains 12 residues. Per the germline V gene, CDR1 is SNHLY and CDR2 is FYNNEI. The data were taken from a study of T cell responses to AZD1222 COVID-19 vaccine. Study-wide points: Donors were mostly white British, more females; clonal diversity possibly underestimated. Unmutated variant regions reportedly attract nearly half of all spike-specific TCRs.

Assay used: immunoSEQ multiplex PCR; TCRdb lists only in-frame clones, some missing. The data hold roughly 120,000 clones, with approximately 92% observed a single time. This material consisted of peripheral blood, taken 28 days after the second AZD1222 dose. This chain connects TRBV2 to TRBJ1-6; D not resolved. The TCR originated in an adult who received the AZD1222 COVID-19 vaccine. The CDR3 DNA follows: TGTGCCAGCGCGGAAGATAATTCACCCCTCCACTTT. This sequence encodes CASAEDNSPLHF.